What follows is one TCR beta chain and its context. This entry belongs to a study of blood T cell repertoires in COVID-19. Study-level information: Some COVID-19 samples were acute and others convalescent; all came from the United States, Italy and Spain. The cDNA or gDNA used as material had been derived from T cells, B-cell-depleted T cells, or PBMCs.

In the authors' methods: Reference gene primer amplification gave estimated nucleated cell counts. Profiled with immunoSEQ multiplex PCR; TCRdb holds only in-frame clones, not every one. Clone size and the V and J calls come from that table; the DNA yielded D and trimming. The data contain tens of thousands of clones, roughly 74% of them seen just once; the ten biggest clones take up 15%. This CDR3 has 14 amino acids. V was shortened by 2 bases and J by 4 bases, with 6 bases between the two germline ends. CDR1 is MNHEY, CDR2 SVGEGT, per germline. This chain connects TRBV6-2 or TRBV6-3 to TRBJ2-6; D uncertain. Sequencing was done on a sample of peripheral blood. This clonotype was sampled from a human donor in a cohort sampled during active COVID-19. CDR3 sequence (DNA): TGTGCCAGCAGTTACCTGTTGGGGGCCAACGTCCTGACTTTC. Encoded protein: CASSYLLGANVLTF.